The next 32 T cell receptor beta chains were all read from a single sample in a study of blood T cell repertoires in COVID-19. Sequencing used immunoSEQ multiplex PCR; TCRdb keeps in-frame clones, though not all of them. Here the sample spans roughly 20,000 clones, about nine tenths being singletons. The material sequenced was peripheral blood. These receptors were collected from a human donor with active COVID-19. The donor label of this sample is uncertain.

The chain employs TRBV29-1 and TRBJ2-7, with D possibly matching TRBD2 (5 bases). The length of the CDR3 is 12 residues. The germline V and J ends were trimmed by 6 bases and 2 bases, with 11 bases remaining between them. Germline-derived CDR1 and CDR2 are SQVTM and ANQGSEA. Here the CDR3 reads CSVRRDPYEQYF. As DNA, the CDR3 is TGCAGCGTCCGCCGGGATCCCTACGAGCAGTACTTC.

The CDR3 DNA is TGTGCCAGCACCCTACAGGGAAGGGGCACCGGGGAGCTGTTTTTT. It codes for CASTLQGRGTGELFF. The chain carries TRBV27 and TRBJ2-2, with D perhaps matching TRBD1 (6 bases). V lost 7 bases and J 4 bases, leaving 16 bases between the germline ends. The CDR3 spans 15 residues. Germline V lookup: CDR1 MNHEY, CDR2 SMNVEV (reference sequence).

This clone was picked up a small number of times. V is TRBV11-3 and J is TRBJ2-7; 9 positions match TRBD1. The V gene's germline CDR1 is SGHNT and CDR2 YENEEA. V dropped 2 bases and J dropped 5; count of bases not matched to a gene: 4. The length of the CDR3 is 14 residues. The CDR3 region is CASSLSGQGHEQYF. DNA for the CDR3: TGTGCCAGCAGCTTATCGGGACAGGGCCACGAGCAGTACTTC.

As for this clone: It is unclear where the CDR3 begins or ends on the DNA, so no DNA is shown, and the CDR3 is as TCRdb lists it. This chain links TRBV27 with TRBJ2-1; whether TRBD1, the table's D call, matches the DNA was not checked. The CDR3 contains 15 residues when both ends are counted. Per the germline V gene, CDR1 is MNHEY and CDR2 is SMNVEV (reference sequence). This chain's CDR3 is CVPANMEDRAHEQFF.

The chain recombines TRBV6-1 with TRBJ2-7; the match to TRBD1 covers 7 bases. The CDR3 is 16 residues long. Germline V gene data show CDR1 as MNHNS and CDR2 as SASEGT. V lost 0 bases to trimming and J lost 1 base; unmatched junction nucleotides: 6. The CDR3 DNA follows: TGTGCCAGCAGTGAAGCGGGACAGTTTGGGTCCTACGAGCAGTACTTC. It encodes CASSEAGQFGSYEQYF.

CDR3 region: CASSYGQPTNYGYTF. The CDR3 DNA sequence: TGTGCCAGCAGTTACGGACAGCCTACAAACTATGGCTACACCTTC. V gene TRBV2 combines with J gene TRBJ1-2, with D possibly being TRBD1 (6 bases). The CDR3 is 15 amino acids. V lost 5 bases and J lost 2, with 15 bases in between. Germline V lookup: CDR1 SNHLY, CDR2 FYNNEI. Using reference TRBV2 and TRBJ1-2 for the parts outside the CDR3, the full variable domain is EPEVTQTPSHQVTQMGQEVILRCVPISNHLYFYWYRQILGQKVEFLVSFYNNEISEKSEIFDDQFSVERPDGSNFTLKIRSTKLEDSAMYFCASSYGQPTNYGYTFGSGTRLTVV.

The chain recombines TRBV4-2 with TRBJ2-7; 7 positions agree with TRBD2. Unmatched junction bases numbered 5, after V lost 0 bases and J lost 3 bases. CDR3 length equals 15 residues. CDR1 and CDR2 from the germline V gene are LGHNA and YNFKEQ. As DNA, the CDR3 is TGTGCCAGCAGCCAAGAGGGGAGGGAAGGCTACGAGCAGTACTTC. Translating gives CASSQEGREGYEQYF.

The chain employs TRBV6-5 and TRBJ1-2; possibly TRBD1 for D (6 bases). The germline V gene encodes CDR1 MNHEY and CDR2 SVGAGI. Trimming removed 6 bases from V and 4 bases from J, with 12 bases in between. The CDR3 is 13 residues long. CDR3: CASRVRGSYGYTF. Written as DNA, the CDR3 is TGTGCCAGCAGGGTCAGGGGATCCTATGGCTACACCTTC.

V usage is TRBV3-1 (or the pseudogene TRBV3-2) and J usage is TRBJ1-1; weak D call: TRBD1 (5 bases). This CDR3 region has 15 residues. Germline CDR1 reads LGHDT; CDR2 reads YNNKEL (reference sequence). Trimming shortened V by 2 bases and J by 8 bases, and 18 bases separated the two germline ends. For the CDR3, the DNA is TGTGCCAGCAGCCAAAGGTTGGGGCGGGACGGGGAAGCTTTCTTT. Protein: CASSQRLGRDGEAFF.

The chain couples TRBV2 to TRBJ2-7; unclear D gene. With 4 bases removed from V and 2 bases from J, the gap between germline ends came to 15 bases. The length of the CDR3 is 15 residues. Germline CDR1 reads SNHLY; CDR2 reads FYNNEI. CDR3 nucleotide sequence: TGTGCCAGCAGTGCTCTAACGTCGTCTCCCTACGAGCAGTACTTC. The encoded protein is CASSALTSSPYEQYF.

V and J are TRBV12-3 or TRBV12-4 and TRBJ1-2; D not certain. CDR3 length: 13 residues. Between the trimmed V and J ends, which lost 1 base and 2 bases, there was a span of 5 bases. The CDR3 region has the DNA TGTGCCAGCAGTTTAGACAGAAACTATGGCTACACCTTC. Translation gives CASSLDRNYGYTF.

This sequence joins TRBV6-2 or TRBV6-3 and TRBJ2-5; TRBD2 matches 13 bases. CDR3 size: 15 residues. V trimming: 4 bases; J trimming: 5 bases; junction bases outside the gene matches: 4. Germline-derived CDR1 and CDR2 are MNHEY and SVGEGT. In DNA, the CDR3 is TGTGCCAGCAGTTCTGGACTAGCGGGAGTGGAGACCCAGTACTTC. Protein: CASSSGLAGVETQYF.

This clone showed up just once. The chain recombines TRBV19 with TRBJ1-4; D gene unclear. Germline assignment: CDR1 LNHDA and CDR2 SQIVND (reference sequence). The ends were cut back, 4 bases at V and 2 bases at J, with 14 bases in the middle. The CDR3 sequence is 16 residues long. The CDR3 region has the DNA TGTGCCAGTAGTAACCTTCGGGGAGGGACTAATGAAAAACTGTTTTTT. It yields the protein CASSNLRGGTNEKLFF. The full variable domain, its missing parts supplied by reference TRBV19 and TRBJ1-4, is DGGITQSPKYLFRKEGQNVTLSCEQNLNHDAMYWYRQDPGQGLRLIYYSQIVNDFQKGDIAEGYSVSREKKESFPLTVTSAQKNPTAFYLCASSNLRGGTNEKLFFGSGTQLSVL.

The count of this clone is one. This sequence joins TRBV28 and TRBJ1-4; D might be TRBD1 (6 bases). The CDR3 covers 13 residues. Germline V CDR1 and CDR2: MDHEN, SYDVKM. The ends were cut back, 9 bases at V and 0 bases at J, with 8 bases in the middle. The CDR3, as DNA: TGTGCCAGTGGACAGTCAACTAATGAAAAACTGTTTTTT. Its protein is CASGQSTNEKLFF.

The V and J genes are TRBV5-3 and TRBJ2-7; perhaps TRBD2 as D (5 bases). TRBV5-3 is sorted into the ORF group, with uncertain function. Between the trimmed V and J ends, which lost 2 bases and 0 bases, there was a span of 9 bases. This CDR3 is 14 amino acids long. CDR3 sequence reads: CARSFSGISYEQYF. CDR3 sequence (DNA): TGTGCCAGAAGCTTTTCCGGGATCTCCTACGAGCAGTACTTC.

The gene calls are TRBV11-2 and TRBJ2-5; TRBD2 is a possible D gene (5 bases). The CDR3 has 13 amino acids. V was clipped by 1 base and J by 2 bases, with 5 bases between them. Germline V lookup: CDR1 SGHAT, CDR2 FQNNGV. In DNA form, the CDR3 reads TGTGCCAGCAGCTTAGGGGAGCAAGAGACCCAGTACTTC. This codes for CASSLGEQETQYF.

The chain links TRBV2 to TRBJ2-1, with 7 bases that match TRBD2. CDR3 length: 14 residues. CDR1 and CDR2 (germline): SNHLY, FYNNEI. J lost 2 bases, V lost 7 bases, and 5 bases had no gene match. CDR3 loop: CASNTGGAYNEQFF. For the CDR3, the DNA is TGTGCCAGCAATACGGGAGGAGCCTACAATGAGCAGTTCTTC.

The chain recombines TRBV4-1 with TRBJ2-1, with TRBD1 matching 9 bases. The germline V gene encodes CDR1 MGHRA and CDR2 YSYEKL. Germline trimming cut 4 bases from V and 12 bases from J; bases unmatched to any gene: 4. This CDR3 comprises 12 residues. The CDR3 coding sequence is TGCGCCAGCAGCCGAGAACAGGGGGCGCAGTTCTTC. Translation gives CASSREQGAQFF.

The V call is TRBV2, the J call TRBJ1-1; 10 bases agree with TRBD1. Per the germline V gene, CDR1 is SNHLY and CDR2 is FYNNEI. The CDR3 runs 23 residues. The trim removed 6 bases at V and 3 bases at J, leaving 31 bases unmatched. The CDR3 here is CASRNPGGRRGPGTGVSDTEAFF. The CDR3 nucleotides read TGTGCCAGCAGAAACCCCGGAGGACGACGTGGACCCGGGACAGGGGTGTCGGACACTGAAGCTTTCTTT. The entire variable domain, with the rest obtained from reference TRBV2 and TRBJ1-1, is as follows: EPEVTQTPSHQVTQMGQEVILRCVPISNHLYFYWYRQILGQKVEFLVSFYNNEISEKSEIFDDQFSVERPDGSNFTLKIRSTKLEDSAMYFCASRNPGGRRGPGTGVSDTEAFFGQGTRLTVV.

DNA for the CDR3: TGTGCCAGCAGTGAACGGCGGGGGAACCAAGAGACCCAGTACTTC. Its protein product is CASSERRGNQETQYF. J is TRBJ2-5 and V is TRBV2; 7 nucleotides line up with TRBD2. Per the germline V gene, CDR1 is SNHLY and CDR2 is FYNNEI. The CDR3 is 15 amino acids. J lost 0 bases, V lost 2 bases, and 3 bases had no gene match.

V is TRBV30 and J is TRBJ1-2; tentative D call: TRBD1 (5 bases). The CDR3 sequence is 14 residues long. Per germline, CDR1 GTSNPN and CDR2 SVGIG (reference sequence). Trimming pared 1 base from V and 2 bases from J, leaving 11 bases between. The CDR3 is CAWSGDRKNYGYTF. Written as DNA, the CDR3 is TGTGCCTGGAGTGGCGACAGAAAAAACTATGGCTACACCTTC. Full variable domain (missing parts from reference TRBV30 and TRBJ1-2): SQTIHQWPATLVQPVGSPLSLECTVEGTSNPNLYWYRQAAGRGLQLLFYSVGIGQISSEVPQNLSASRPQDRQFILSSKKLLLSDSGFYLCAWSGDRKNYGYTFGSGTRLTVV.

The chain combines TRBV7-2 with TRBJ2-3; D may be TRBD2 (6 bases). The V and J ends lost 2 bases and 1 base respectively, with 16 bases between them. The length of the CDR3 is 17 residues. The germline V gene has CDR1 SGHTA and CDR2 FQGNSA. This chain's CDR3 is CASSLMGGGVGTDTQYF. The CDR3 DNA sequence: TGTGCCAGCAGCTTAATGGGAGGCGGGGTAGGCACAGATACGCAGTATTTT.

The chain uses TRBV5-1 and TRBJ2-7, with a possible D match to TRBD1 (6 bases). There are 13 residues in the CDR3. Between the trimmed V and J ends, which lost 6 bases and 3 bases, there was a span of 13 bases. Germline V CDR1 and CDR2: SGHRS, YFSETQ. The CDR3 is CASTSGTYYEQYF. DNA for the CDR3: TGCGCCAGCACCTCCGGGACATACTACGAGCAGTACTTC.

This clone was observed a few times. The chain's CDR3 is CASSLGQNTEAFF. The DNA for the CDR3 is TGTGCCAGCAGCTTAGGACAGAACACTGAAGCTTTCTTT. This chain connects TRBV7-9 to TRBJ1-1; D unresolved. With 1 base removed from V and 1 base from J, the gap between germline ends came to 4 bases. From germline, CDR1 is SEHNR and CDR2 FQNEAQ (reference sequence). The CDR3 length is 13 residues.

CDR3 nucleotide sequence: TGTGCCAGCGGAACCGGGACAAGGCGCTACGAGCAGTACTTC. This encodes CASGTGTRRYEQYF. The rearrangement links TRBV6-5 to TRBJ2-7; D might be TRBD1 (6 bases). CDR1 is MNHEY, CDR2 SVGAGI, per germline. With 8 bases removed from V and 3 bases from J, the gap between germline ends came to 17 bases. This CDR3 region has 14 residues.

The chain employs TRBV6-5 and TRBJ2-4; tentatively, D is TRBD2 (5 bases). The germline V and J ends were trimmed by 5 bases and 6 bases, with 11 bases remaining between them. The CDR3 has 13 amino acids. From germline, CDR1 is MNHEY and CDR2 SVGAGI. This chain's CDR3 is CASSNGLGNIQYF. The CDR3 DNA sequence: TGTGCCAGCAGTAACGGACTGGGAAACATTCAGTACTTC.

This sequence joins TRBV19 and TRBJ2-1, with D perhaps TRBD2 (6 bases). The V gene lost 6 bases and the J gene lost 0 bases, with 15 bases spanning the gap. The CDR3 consists of 16 residues. Germline V CDR1 and CDR2: LNHDA, SQIVND (reference sequence). As DNA, the CDR3 is TGTGCCAGTAGACCAGCCGGGACTCCCTCCTACAATGAGCAGTTCTTC. Amino acid sequence: CASRPAGTPSYNEQFF.

The V gene is TRBV5-1, the J gene TRBJ1-5; D call uncertain. CDR3 length: 13 residues. Germline V lookup: CDR1 SGHRS, CDR2 YFSETQ. V was pared by 2 bases and J by 4 bases, with 7 bases between. The CDR3 spells CASSFFQNQPQHF. As DNA, the CDR3 is TGCGCCAGCAGCTTTTTCCAAAATCAGCCCCAGCATTTT.

The chain recombines TRBV14 with TRBJ2-1; D is unresolved. Germline CDR1 SGHDN, CDR2 FVKESK. The germline V and J ends were trimmed by 4 bases and 8 bases, with 15 bases remaining between them. The CDR3 runs 14 residues. CDR3 sequence: CASSLSLLSHEQFF. The CDR3 region has the DNA TGTGCCAGCAGCCTCTCCCTTCTAAGTCATGAGCAGTTCTTC.

This clone has only one observation. The rearrangement uses TRBV29-1 and TRBJ2-1; no clear D. This CDR3 is built from 12 residues. Trimming took 0 bases from V and 9 from J, leaving 9 bases between them. Per the germline V gene, CDR1 is SQVTM and CDR2 is ANQGSEA. The CDR3 DNA follows: TGCAGCGTTGAAGATCTTCCGGGTGAGCAGTTCTTC. Residues: CSVEDLPGEQFF.

This chain uses TRBV19 with TRBJ2-3, with 9 bases fitting TRBD2. V trimming: 4 bases; J trimming: 0 bases; junction bases outside the gene matches: 8. CDR3 length: 17 amino acids. Germline CDR1 reads LNHDA; CDR2 reads SQIVND (reference sequence). The CDR3 loop is CASSTKLAGASTDTQYF. For the CDR3, the DNA is TGTGCCAGTAGTACTAAACTAGCGGGTGCTAGCACAGATACGCAGTATTTT.

This clone occurred once. The genes are TRBV3-1 (or the pseudogene TRBV3-2) and TRBJ2-1, with TRBD2 identical over 9 bases. The CDR3 consists of 14 residues. J gave up 10 bases and V 3 bases, and 7 bases lay outside the gene matches. CDR1 is LGHDT, CDR2 YNNKEL, per germline (reference sequence). The CDR3 here is CASSHAGGAGEQFF. For the CDR3, the DNA is TGTGCCAGCAGCCACGCGGGGGGGGCAGGGGAGCAGTTCTTC.